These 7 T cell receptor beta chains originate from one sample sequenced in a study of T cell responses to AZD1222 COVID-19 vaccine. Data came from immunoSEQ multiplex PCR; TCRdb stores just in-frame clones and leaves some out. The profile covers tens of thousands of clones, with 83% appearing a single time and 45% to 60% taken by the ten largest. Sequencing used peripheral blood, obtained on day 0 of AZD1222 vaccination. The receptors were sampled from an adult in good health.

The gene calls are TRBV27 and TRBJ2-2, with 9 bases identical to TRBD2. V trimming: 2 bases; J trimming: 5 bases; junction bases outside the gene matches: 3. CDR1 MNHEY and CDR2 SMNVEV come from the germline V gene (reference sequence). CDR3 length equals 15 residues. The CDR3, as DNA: TGTGCCAGCAGTTTAGCGGGGGGGCTGACCGGGGAGCTGTTTTTT. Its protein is CASSLAGGLTGELFF.

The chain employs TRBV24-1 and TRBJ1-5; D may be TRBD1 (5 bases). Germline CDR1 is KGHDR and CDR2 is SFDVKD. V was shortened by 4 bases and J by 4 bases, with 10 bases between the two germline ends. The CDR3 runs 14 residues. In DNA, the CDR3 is TGTGCCACCAGTGAGGGGGTGACAAATCAGCCCCAGCATTTT. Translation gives CATSEGVTNQPQHF.

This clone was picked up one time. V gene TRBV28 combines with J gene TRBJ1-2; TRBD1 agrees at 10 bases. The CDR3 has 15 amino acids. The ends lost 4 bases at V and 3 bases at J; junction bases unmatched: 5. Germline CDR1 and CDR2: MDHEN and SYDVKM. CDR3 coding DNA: TGTGCCAGCAGTTCCGGGACAGGGGATGACTATGGCTACACCTTC. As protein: CASSSGTGDDYGYTF.

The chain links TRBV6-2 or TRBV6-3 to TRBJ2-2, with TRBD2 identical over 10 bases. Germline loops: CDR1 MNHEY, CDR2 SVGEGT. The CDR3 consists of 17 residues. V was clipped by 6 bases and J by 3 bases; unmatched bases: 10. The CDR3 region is CASSGRLAGVDTGELFF. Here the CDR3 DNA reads TGTGCCAGCAGCGGTAGGCTAGCGGGAGTCGACACCGGGGAGCTGTTTTTT.

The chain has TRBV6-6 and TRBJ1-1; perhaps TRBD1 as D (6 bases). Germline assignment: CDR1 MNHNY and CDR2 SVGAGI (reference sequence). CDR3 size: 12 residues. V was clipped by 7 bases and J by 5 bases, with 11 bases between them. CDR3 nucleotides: TGTGCCAGCACCCTAGGACAGACTGAAGCTTTCTTT. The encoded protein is CASTLGQTEAFF.

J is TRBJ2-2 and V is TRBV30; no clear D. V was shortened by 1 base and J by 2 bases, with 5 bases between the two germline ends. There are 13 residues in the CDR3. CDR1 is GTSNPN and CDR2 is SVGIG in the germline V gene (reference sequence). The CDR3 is CAWSGGNTGELFF. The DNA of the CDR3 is TGTGCCTGGAGTGGGGGTAACACCGGGGAGCTGTTTTTT.

CDR3 in amino acids: CASGPTTGGAGGYTF. The CDR3 DNA is TGTGCCAGCGGACCAACGACAGGGGGCGCGGGTGGCTACACCTTC. V and J are TRBV6-5 and TRBJ1-2; 10 bases agree with TRBD1. The CDR3 length is 15 residues. V lost 8 bases and J lost 7; bases outside the gene matches: 13. CDR1 is MNHEY, CDR2 SVGAGI, per germline.